The T cell receptor beta chain under discussion was sequenced for a study of blood T cell repertoires in COVID-19. Looking at the study overall: In each case, the material was cDNA or gDNA derived from T cells, B-cell-depleted T cells, or PBMCs.

Sequenced by immunoSEQ multiplex PCR; TCRdb stores in-frame clones only, minus some. The sample holds about 100,000 clones, roughly 82% seen once. The CDR3 consists of 17 residues. The J segment lost 5 bases and the V segment lost 3 bases, leaving 12 bases of the junction unmatched. Germline lookup yields CDR1 SNHLY and CDR2 FYNNEI. J is TRBJ2-3 and V is TRBV2, with 9 bases lining up with TRBD2. The source material was peripheral blood. The receptor was derived from a man aged 60 to 75 with acute or convalescent COVID-19. The chain's CDR3 is CASSEPSIAGEVDTQYF. Written as DNA, the CDR3 is TGTGCCAGCAGTGAGCCTTCGATAGCGGGGGAGGTAGATACGCAGTATTTT.